The TCR beta chain under discussion was sequenced for a study of shared clonotypes between healthy human individuals. As for the study in general: With ages of 18 to 49, the donors were two women and three men.

The data were produced by immunoSEQ multiplex PCR, yet TCRdb's version contains in-frame clones alone and is incomplete. The sample has a few hundred thousand clones; 50% to 80% are singletons. Germline-derived CDR1 and CDR2 are MNHNS and SASEGT. The CDR3 totals 16 residues. V lost 5 bases and J lost 4, with 17 bases in between. General observations from the study: For naive CD4 cells, approximately 5% of clonotypes were shared across a handful of donors. Clonotypes which were not shared had lower generation probabilities than clonotypes that all four donors shared. The authors expected sequencing depth to affect clonotype sharing among donors.

On this clone: No antigen is known for it.

The sample taken for sequencing was memory CD4+ T cells sorted from blood. Regarding subset: CD45RA-negative fraction. The chain couples TRBV6-1 to TRBJ2-2; maybe TRBD2 (5 bases). The TCR was taken from a man younger than 40 in good health. In DNA form, the CDR3 reads TGTGCCAGCAGTCAAGGACTTCAATCTTTCACCGGGGAGCTGTTTTTT. This translates into CASSQGLQSFTGELFF.